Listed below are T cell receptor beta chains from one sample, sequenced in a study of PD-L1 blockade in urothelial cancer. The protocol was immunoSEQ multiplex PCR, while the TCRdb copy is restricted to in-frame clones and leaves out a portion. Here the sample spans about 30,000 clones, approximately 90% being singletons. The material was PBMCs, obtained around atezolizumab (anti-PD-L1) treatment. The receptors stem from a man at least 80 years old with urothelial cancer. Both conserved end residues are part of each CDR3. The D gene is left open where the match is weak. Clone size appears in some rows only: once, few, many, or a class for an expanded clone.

cdr3_aa: CSVEDREWDYGYTF
cdr3_nt: TGCAGCGTCGAGGACAGGGAGTGGGACTATGGCTACACCTTC
clone_size: NA
v_call: TRBV29-1
j_call: TRBJ1-2
d_call: TRBD1

cdr3_aa: CASSEIQGVKNIQYF
cdr3_nt: TGTGCCAGCAGTGAAATCCAGGGGGTCAAAAACATTCAGTACTTC
clone_size: NA
v_call: TRBV25-1
j_call: TRBJ2-4
d_call: TRBD1

cdr3_aa: CASSQSSASGGYNEQFF
cdr3_nt: TGCGCCAGCAGCCAATCATCGGCTAGCGGGGGTTACAATGAGCAGTTCTTC
clone_size: NA
v_call: TRBV4-1
j_call: TRBJ2-1
d_call: TRBD2

cdr3_aa: CASSSGQDTYEQYF
cdr3_nt: TGTGCCAGCAGCTCGGGACAGGATACCTACGAGCAGTACTTC
clone_size: NA
v_call: TRBV7-6
j_call: TRBJ2-7
d_call: TRBD1

cdr3_aa: CAWSVTGGSIQYF
cdr3_nt: TGTGCCTGGAGTGTGACAGGGGGGAGCATTCAGTACTTC
clone_size: NA
v_call: TRBV30
j_call: TRBJ2-4
d_call: TRBD1

cdr3_aa: CSVDRGTETQYF
cdr3_nt: TGCAGCGTCGACAGGGGGACAGAGACCCAGTACTTC
clone_size: NA
v_call: TRBV29-1
j_call: TRBJ2-5
d_call: TRBD1

cdr3_aa: CASSVATSGWRGELFF
cdr3_nt: TGTGCCAGCAGCGTAGCTACCTCGGGGTGGAGGGGGGAGCTGTTTTTT
clone_size: NA
v_call: TRBV9
j_call: TRBJ2-2
d_call: NA

cdr3_aa: CASSVGTSGSHPDTQYF
cdr3_nt: TGTGCCAGTAGTGTCGGGACTAGCGGGAGTCACCCAGATACGCAGTATTTT
clone_size: NA
v_call: TRBV19
j_call: TRBJ2-3
d_call: TRBD2

cdr3_aa: CASSGGGVGTDTQYF
cdr3_nt: TGTGCCAGCAGCGGAGGTGGAGTGGGCACAGATACGCAGTATTTT
clone_size: NA
v_call: TRBV7-2
j_call: TRBJ2-3
d_call: NA

cdr3_aa: CASSLGSYRGALETQYF
cdr3_nt: TGTGCCAGCAGCTTGGGATCTTACAGGGGCGCATTGGAGACCCAGTACTTC
clone_size: NA
v_call: TRBV13
j_call: TRBJ2-5
d_call: TRBD1

cdr3_aa: CASSPGQNTGELFF
cdr3_nt: TGTGCCAGCAGCCCCGGACAGAACACCGGGGAGCTGTTTTTT
clone_size: NA
v_call: TRBV7-9
j_call: TRBJ2-2
d_call: NA

cdr3_aa: CASSLLTGTNEQYF
cdr3_nt: TGTGCCAGCAGCCTTCTTACAGGGACAAACGAGCAGTACTTC
clone_size: NA
v_call: TRBV5-4
j_call: TRBJ2-7
d_call: NA

cdr3_aa: CASSPPGSGQGYEQYF
cdr3_nt: TGTGCCAGCAGTCCTCCGGGCTCGGGACAGGGCTACGAGCAGTACTTC
clone_size: NA
v_call: TRBV7-9
j_call: TRBJ2-7
d_call: TRBD1

cdr3_aa: CASTLGQGNNEKLFF
cdr3_nt: TGTGCCAGTACCCTGGGACAGGGTAATAATGAAAAACTGTTTTTT
clone_size: NA
v_call: TRBV19
j_call: TRBJ1-4
d_call: TRBD1

cdr3_aa: CAISGQGAPKRQKFF
cdr3_nt: TGTGCCATCAGCGGTCAGGGGGCCCCCAAGCGTCAAAAGTTCTTC
clone_size: NA
v_call: TRBV10-3
j_call: TRBJ2-1
d_call: TRBD1

cdr3_aa: CASSSSQRGPLAEQFF
cdr3_nt: TGTGCCAGCAGTTCCTCCCAGCGGGGTCCCCTCGCTGAGCAGTTCTTC
clone_size: few
v_call: TRBV28
j_call: TRBJ2-1
d_call: TRBD2

cdr3_aa: CASSLGNLAGVQETQYF
cdr3_nt: TGCGCCAGCAGCTTGGGAAACCTAGCGGGAGTCCAAGAGACCCAGTACTTC
clone_size: NA
v_call: TRBV5-1
j_call: TRBJ2-5
d_call: TRBD2

cdr3_aa: CATSRGTSGRNEQFF
cdr3_nt: TGTGCCACCAGCAGAGGCACTAGCGGGAGGAATGAGCAGTTCTTC
clone_size: NA
v_call: TRBV15
j_call: TRBJ2-1
d_call: TRBD2

cdr3_aa: CASSGGWGYTF
cdr3_nt: TGTGCCAGCAGCGGCGGTTGGGGCTACACCTTC
clone_size: NA
v_call: TRBV6-4
j_call: TRBJ1-2
d_call: NA

cdr3_aa: CASSEEPQGNQPQHF
cdr3_nt: TGTGCCAGCAGTGAAGAACCGCAGGGCAATCAGCCCCAGCATTTT
clone_size: NA
v_call: TRBV6-1
j_call: TRBJ1-5
d_call: NA

cdr3_aa: CASSSQGYEQFF
cdr3_nt: TGTGCCAGCAGTTCACAGGGCTATGAGCAGTTCTTC
clone_size: NA
v_call: TRBV27
j_call: TRBJ2-1
d_call: NA

cdr3_aa: CASSFNRGQYTEAFF
cdr3_nt: TGTGCCAGCAGCTTCAACAGGGGGCAGTACACTGAAGCTTTCTTT
clone_size: NA
v_call: TRBV7-2
j_call: TRBJ1-1
d_call: TRBD1

cdr3_aa: CASKKGFNTEAFF
cdr3_nt: TGTGCCAGCAAAAAGGGGTTTAACACTGAAGCTTTCTTT
clone_size: once
v_call: TRBV6-5
j_call: TRBJ1-1
d_call: NA

cdr3_aa: CASSFPGLAYNEQFF
cdr3_nt: TGTGCCAGCAGCTTCCCGGGACTTGCCTACAATGAGCAGTTCTTC
clone_size: NA
v_call: TRBV7-2
j_call: TRBJ2-1
d_call: NA